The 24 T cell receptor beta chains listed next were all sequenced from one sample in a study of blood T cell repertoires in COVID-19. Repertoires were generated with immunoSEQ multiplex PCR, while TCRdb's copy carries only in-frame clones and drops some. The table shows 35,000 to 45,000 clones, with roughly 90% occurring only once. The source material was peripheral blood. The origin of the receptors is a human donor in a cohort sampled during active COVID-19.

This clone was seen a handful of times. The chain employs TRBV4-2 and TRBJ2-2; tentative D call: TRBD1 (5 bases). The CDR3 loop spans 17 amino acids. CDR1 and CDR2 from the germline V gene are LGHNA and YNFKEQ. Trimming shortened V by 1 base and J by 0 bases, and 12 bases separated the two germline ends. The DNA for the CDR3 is TGTGCCAGCAGCCAAGTCGAGACAGCAACGAACACCGGGGAGCTGTTTTTT. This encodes CASSQVETATNTGELFF.

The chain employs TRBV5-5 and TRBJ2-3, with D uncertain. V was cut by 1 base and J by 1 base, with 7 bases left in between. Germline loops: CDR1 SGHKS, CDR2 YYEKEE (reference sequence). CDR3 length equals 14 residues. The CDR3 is CASSLSRGTDTQYF. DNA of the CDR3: TGTGCCAGCAGCTTGAGCCGGGGCACAGATACGCAGTATTTT.

The CDR3 bases are TGTGCCAGCAGCCCCCGGGGGAGGGTCCGTTTATATGAGCAGTTCTTC. Protein: CASSPRGRVRLYEQFF. The rearrangement links TRBV7-2 to TRBJ2-1, with 7 bases that match TRBD2. Germline V gene sequence: CDR1 SGHTA, CDR2 FQGNSA. V lost 5 bases and J lost 8; bases outside the gene matches: 15. CDR3 size: 16 residues.

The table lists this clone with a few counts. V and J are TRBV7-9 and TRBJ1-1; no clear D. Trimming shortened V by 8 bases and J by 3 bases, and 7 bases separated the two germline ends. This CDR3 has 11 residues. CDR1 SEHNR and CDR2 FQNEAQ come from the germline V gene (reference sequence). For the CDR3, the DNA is TGTGCCAGCCTCCGCGACACTGAAGCTTTCTTT. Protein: CASLRDTEAFF.

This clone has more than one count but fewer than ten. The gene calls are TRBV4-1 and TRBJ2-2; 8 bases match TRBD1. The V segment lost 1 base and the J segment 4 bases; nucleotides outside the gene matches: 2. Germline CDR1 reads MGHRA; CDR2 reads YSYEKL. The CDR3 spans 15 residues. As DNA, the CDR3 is TGCGCCAGCAGCCAAGGGACAGGGCTCACCGGGGAGCTGTTTTTT. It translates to CASSQGTGLTGELFF.

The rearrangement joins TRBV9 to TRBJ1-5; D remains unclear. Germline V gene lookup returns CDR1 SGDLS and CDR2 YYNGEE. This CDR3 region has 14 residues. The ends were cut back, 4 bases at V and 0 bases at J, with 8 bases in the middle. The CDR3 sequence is CASSHGDSNQPQHF. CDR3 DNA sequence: TGTGCCAGCAGCCACGGGGATAGCAATCAGCCCCAGCATTTT. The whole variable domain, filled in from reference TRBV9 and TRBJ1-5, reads DSGVTQTPKHLITATGQRVTLRCSPRSGDLSVYWYQQSLDQGLQFLIQYYNGEERAKGNILERFSAQQFPDLHSELNLSSLELGDSALYFCASSHGDSNQPQHFGDGTRLSIL.

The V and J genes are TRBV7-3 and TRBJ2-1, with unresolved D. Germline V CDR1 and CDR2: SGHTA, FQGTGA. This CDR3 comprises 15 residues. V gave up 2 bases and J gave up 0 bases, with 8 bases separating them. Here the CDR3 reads CASSLAESSYNEQFF. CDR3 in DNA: TGTGCCAGCAGCTTAGCGGAAAGCTCCTACAATGAGCAGTTCTTC.

CDR3 sequence reads: CASSTGRTLYGYTF. CDR3 DNA sequence: TGTGCCAGCAGTACAGGGAGAACGCTGTATGGCTACACCTTC. The V and J genes are TRBV6-5 and TRBJ1-2; D is possibly TRBD1 (6 bases). The V gene lost 5 bases and the J gene lost 5 bases, with 15 bases spanning the gap. The CDR3 length is 14 residues. Germline CDR1 MNHEY, CDR2 SVGAGI.

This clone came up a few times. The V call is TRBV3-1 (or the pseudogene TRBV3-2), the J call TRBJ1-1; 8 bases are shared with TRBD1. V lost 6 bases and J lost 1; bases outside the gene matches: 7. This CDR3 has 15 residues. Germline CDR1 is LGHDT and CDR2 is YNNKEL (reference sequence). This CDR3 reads CASSRQGYANTEAFF. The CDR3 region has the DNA TGTGCCAGCAGTCGACAGGGGTACGCGAACACTGAAGCTTTCTTT.

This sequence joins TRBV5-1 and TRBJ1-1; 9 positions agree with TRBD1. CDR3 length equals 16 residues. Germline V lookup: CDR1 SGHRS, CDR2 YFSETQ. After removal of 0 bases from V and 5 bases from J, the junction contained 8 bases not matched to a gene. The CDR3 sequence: CASSLAYRGRGTEAFF. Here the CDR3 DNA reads TGCGCCAGCAGCTTGGCGTACAGGGGGCGAGGAACTGAAGCTTTCTTT.

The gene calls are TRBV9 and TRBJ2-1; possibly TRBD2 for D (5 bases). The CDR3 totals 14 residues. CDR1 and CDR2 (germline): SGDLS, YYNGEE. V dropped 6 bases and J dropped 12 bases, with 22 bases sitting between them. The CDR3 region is CASTRPGTSPWQFF. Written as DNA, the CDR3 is TGTGCCAGCACCCGACCGGGAACGTCCCCTTGGCAGTTCTTC. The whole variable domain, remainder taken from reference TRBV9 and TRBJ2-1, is DSGVTQTPKHLITATGQRVTLRCSPRSGDLSVYWYQQSLDQGLQFLIQYYNGEERAKGNILERFSAQQFPDLHSELNLSSLELGDSALYFCASTRPGTSPWQFFGPGTRLTVL.

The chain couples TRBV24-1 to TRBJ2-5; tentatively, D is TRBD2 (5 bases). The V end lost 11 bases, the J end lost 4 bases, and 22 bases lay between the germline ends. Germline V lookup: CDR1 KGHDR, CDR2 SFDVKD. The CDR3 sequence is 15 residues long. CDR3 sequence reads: CARARGLETGETQYF. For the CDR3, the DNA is TGTGCCAGGGCGAGAGGGTTAGAGACGGGAGAGACCCAGTACTTC.

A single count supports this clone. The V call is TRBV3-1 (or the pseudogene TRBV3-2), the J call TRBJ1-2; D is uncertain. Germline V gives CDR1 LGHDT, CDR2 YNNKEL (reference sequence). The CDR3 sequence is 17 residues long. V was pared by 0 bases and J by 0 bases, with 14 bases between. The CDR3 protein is CASSQDGLGRTNYGYTF. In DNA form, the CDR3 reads TGTGCCAGCAGCCAAGATGGGTTGGGCAGGACTAACTATGGCTACACCTTC.

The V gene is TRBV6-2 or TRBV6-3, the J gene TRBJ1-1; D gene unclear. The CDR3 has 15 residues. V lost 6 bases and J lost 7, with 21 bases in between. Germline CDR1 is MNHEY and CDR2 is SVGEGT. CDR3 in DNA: TGTGCCAGCAGCCATCTTGGTTCAGGCGTGGTTGAAGCTTTCTTT. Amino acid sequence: CASSHLGSGVVEAFF.

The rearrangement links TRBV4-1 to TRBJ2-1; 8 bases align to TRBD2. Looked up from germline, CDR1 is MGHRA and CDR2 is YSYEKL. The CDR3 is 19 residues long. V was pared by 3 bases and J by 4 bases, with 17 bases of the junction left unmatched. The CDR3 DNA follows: TGCGCCAGCAGCCACAGCCGGGCGACGAGCGGGAGAACTTACAATGAGCAGTTCTTC. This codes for CASSHSRATSGRTYNEQFF.

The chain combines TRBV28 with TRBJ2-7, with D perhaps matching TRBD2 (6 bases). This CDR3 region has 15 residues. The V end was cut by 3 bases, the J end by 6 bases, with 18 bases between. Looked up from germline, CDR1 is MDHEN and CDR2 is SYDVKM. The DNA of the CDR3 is TGTGCCAGCAGTTTTCATCTACGGAGGGGCGGCGAGCAGTACTTC. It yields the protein CASSFHLRRGGEQYF.

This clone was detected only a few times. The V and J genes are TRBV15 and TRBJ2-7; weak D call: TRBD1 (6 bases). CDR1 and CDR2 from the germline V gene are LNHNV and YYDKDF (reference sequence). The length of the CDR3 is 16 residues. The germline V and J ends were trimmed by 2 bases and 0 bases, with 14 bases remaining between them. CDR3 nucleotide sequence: TGTGCCACCAGCAGATCCTCGGACAGTGTCTCCTACGAGCAGTACTTC. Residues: CATSRSSDSVSYEQYF.

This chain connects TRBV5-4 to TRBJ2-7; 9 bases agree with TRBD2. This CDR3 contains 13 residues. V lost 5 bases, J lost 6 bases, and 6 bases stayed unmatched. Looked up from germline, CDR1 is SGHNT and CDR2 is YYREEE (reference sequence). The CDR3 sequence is CASRAGTSFEQYF. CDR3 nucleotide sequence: TGTGCCAGCAGGGCCGGGACTAGCTTCGAGCAGTACTTC.

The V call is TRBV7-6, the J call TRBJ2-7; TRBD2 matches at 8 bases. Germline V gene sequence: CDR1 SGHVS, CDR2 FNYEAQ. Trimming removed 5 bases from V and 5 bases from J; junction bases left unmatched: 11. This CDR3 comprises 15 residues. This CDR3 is CASSLRVAGNHEQYF. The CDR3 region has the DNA TGTGCCAGCAGCCTCCGGGTAGCGGGAAACCACGAGCAGTACTTC.

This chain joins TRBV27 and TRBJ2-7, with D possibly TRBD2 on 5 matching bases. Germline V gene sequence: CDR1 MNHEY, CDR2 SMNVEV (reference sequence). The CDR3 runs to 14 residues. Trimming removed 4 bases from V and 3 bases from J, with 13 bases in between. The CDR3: CASSSMDGLYEQYF. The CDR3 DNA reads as TGTGCCAGCAGTTCCATGGACGGACTCTACGAGCAGTACTTC.

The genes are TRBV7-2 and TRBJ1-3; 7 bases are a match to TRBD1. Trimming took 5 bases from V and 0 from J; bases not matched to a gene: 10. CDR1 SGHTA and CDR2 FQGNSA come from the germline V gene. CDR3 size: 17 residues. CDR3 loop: CASSHPDRISSGNTIYF. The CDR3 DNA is TGTGCCAGCAGCCATCCGGACAGGATTAGCTCTGGAAACACCATATATTTT.

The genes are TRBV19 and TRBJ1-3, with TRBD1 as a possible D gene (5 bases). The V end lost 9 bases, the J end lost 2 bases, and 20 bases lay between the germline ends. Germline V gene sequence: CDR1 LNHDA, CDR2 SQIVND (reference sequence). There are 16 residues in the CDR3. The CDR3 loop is CASQLTWTSAGNTIYF. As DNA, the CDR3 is TGTGCCAGCCAATTGACCTGGACAAGCGCTGGAAACACCATATATTTT.

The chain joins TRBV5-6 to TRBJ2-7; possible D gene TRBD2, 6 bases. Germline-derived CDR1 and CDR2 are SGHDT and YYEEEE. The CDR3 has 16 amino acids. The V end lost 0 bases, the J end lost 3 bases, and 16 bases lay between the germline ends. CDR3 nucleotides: TGTGCCAGCAGCTTGGCCGGGGGAGGCGCCCTCTACGAGCAGTACTTC. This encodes CASSLAGGGALYEQYF.

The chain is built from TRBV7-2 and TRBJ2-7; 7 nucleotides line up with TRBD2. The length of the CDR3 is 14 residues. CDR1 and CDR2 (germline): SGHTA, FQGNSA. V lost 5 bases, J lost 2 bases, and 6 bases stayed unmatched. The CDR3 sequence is CASSRLAGAYEQYF. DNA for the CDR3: TGTGCCAGCAGCCGCCTGGCGGGAGCCTACGAGCAGTACTTC.